The 11 T cell receptor beta chains presented below share a single source sample, sequenced in a study of blood T cell repertoires in COVID-19. Data came from immunoSEQ multiplex PCR; TCRdb stores just in-frame clones and leaves some out. This sample has around 200,000 clones, with more than 70% found just once. Material: peripheral blood. All receptors derive from a man in his forties or fifties with active or convalescent COVID-19.

CDR3 nucleotides: TGCGCCAGCAGGCTGCTAAGCGGGGGGACCACAGATACGCAGTATTTT. It codes for CASRLLSGGTTDTQYF. The rearrangement links TRBV5-1 to TRBJ2-3; 9 bases are shared with TRBD2. There are 16 residues in the CDR3. CDR1 is SGHRS, CDR2 YFSETQ, per germline. V gave up 5 bases and J gave up 2 bases; unmatched junction bases: 9.

The V and J genes are TRBV5-1 and TRBJ2-7; possibly TRBD1 for D (6 bases). V was pared by 1 base and J by 3 bases, with 11 bases between. The germline gives CDR1 SGHRS, CDR2 YFSETQ. This CDR3 is 14 amino acids long. The CDR3 DNA reads as TGCGCCAGCAGCTTGACCGGACAGAGCTACGAGCAGTACTTC. The encoded protein is CASSLTGQSYEQYF.

The V and J genes are TRBV11-2 and TRBJ1-2; D perhaps matches TRBD1 (5 bases). V lost 2 bases, J lost 2 bases, and 9 bases lay in between. The germline gives CDR1 SGHAT, CDR2 FQNNGV. The CDR3 is made up of 14 amino acids. The CDR3 spells CASSLQTANYGYTF. CDR3 coding DNA: TGTGCCAGCAGCTTACAGACAGCGAACTATGGCTACACCTTC.

The V gene is TRBV5-5, the J gene TRBJ2-2, with a tentative D call TRBD1 (6 bases). Germline assignment: CDR1 SGHKS and CDR2 YYEKEE (reference sequence). Trimming pared 4 bases from V and 3 bases from J, leaving 13 bases between. The CDR3 is 15 residues long. CDR3 DNA: TGTGCCAGCAGCCGCAGTCCAGGGGACACCGGGGAGCTGTTTTTT. Protein sequence: CASSRSPGDTGELFF.

The chain joins TRBV28 to TRBJ2-5; 9 nucleotides match TRBD2. Germline V CDR1 and CDR2: MDHEN, SYDVKM. CDR3 length: 13 amino acids. After removal of 7 bases from V and 5 bases from J, the junction contained 5 bases not matched to a gene. The CDR3 bases are TGTGCCAGCACGACTAGCGGAGGGGAGACCCAGTACTTC. Translated: CASTTSGGETQYF.

V is TRBV5-3 and J is TRBJ1-4; D is perhaps TRBD1 (6 bases). TRBV5-3 falls under the ORF class, with uncertain function. The CDR3 length is 15 residues. Trimming cost V 9 bases and J 3 bases, with 18 bases left between them. As DNA, the CDR3 is TGTGCCAAGTTGCCGGACAGAAGCCCTAATGAAAAACTGTTTTTT. Translated, it gives CAKLPDRSPNEKLFF.

The rearrangement links TRBV5-5 to TRBJ2-2; tentative D call: TRBD2 (6 bases). The V end lost 1 base, the J end lost 3 bases, and 13 bases lay between the germline ends. The CDR3 totals 16 residues. CDR1 and CDR2 (germline): SGHKS, YYEKEE (reference sequence). CDR3 coding DNA: TGTGCCAGCAGCTTGATTGCTAGCGTGGACACCGGGGAGCTGTTTTTT. Translation gives CASSLIASVDTGELFF. Full variable domain (missing parts from reference TRBV5-5 and TRBJ2-2): DAGVTQSPTHLIKTRGQQVTLRCSPISGHKSVSWYQQVLGQGPQFIFQYYEKEERGRGNFPDRFSARQFPNYSSELNVNALLLGDSALYLCASSLIASVDTGELFFGEGSRLTVL.

This clone was found once. This chain joins TRBV7-8 and TRBJ1-2; weak D call: TRBD1 (6 bases). V was shortened by 5 bases and J by 3 bases, with 10 bases between the two germline ends. The germline V gene encodes CDR1 SGHVS and CDR2 FQNEAQ. CDR3 length: 13 residues. The CDR3: CASSPRQDYGYTF. The CDR3 DNA sequence: TGTGCCAGCAGCCCAAGACAGGACTATGGCTACACCTTC.

The gene calls are TRBV6-1 and TRBJ1-4; 7 bases map to TRBD1. J lost 8 bases, V lost 2 bases, and 8 bases had no gene match. Germline lookup yields CDR1 MNHNS and CDR2 SASEGT. The CDR3 runs to 15 residues. The CDR3 coding sequence is TGTGCCAGCAGTGAAATGGTGACAGGGAGGGAAAAACTGTTTTTT. This encodes CASSEMVTGREKLFF.

This clone was recorded once. The chain employs TRBV27 and TRBJ1-1; TRBD1 matches at 7 bases. The CDR3 sequence is 14 residues long. CDR1 is MNHEY, CDR2 SMNVEV, per germline (reference sequence). Germline trimming cut 3 bases from V and 0 bases from J; bases unmatched to any gene: 1. DNA of the CDR3: TGTGCCAGCAGTTTGGGGACAGTGAACACTGAAGCTTTCTTT. Translated, it gives CASSLGTVNTEAFF.

V gene TRBV30 combines with J gene TRBJ2-1; 10 nucleotides align to TRBD1. V was clipped by 0 bases and J by 2 bases; unmatched bases: 7. This CDR3 is 17 amino acids long. Germline V gives CDR1 GTSNPN, CDR2 SVGIG (reference sequence). DNA for the CDR3: TGTGCCTGGAGTGTACTTACCGGGACAGGGGCCTACAATGAGCAGTTCTTC. It translates to CAWSVLTGTGAYNEQFF.